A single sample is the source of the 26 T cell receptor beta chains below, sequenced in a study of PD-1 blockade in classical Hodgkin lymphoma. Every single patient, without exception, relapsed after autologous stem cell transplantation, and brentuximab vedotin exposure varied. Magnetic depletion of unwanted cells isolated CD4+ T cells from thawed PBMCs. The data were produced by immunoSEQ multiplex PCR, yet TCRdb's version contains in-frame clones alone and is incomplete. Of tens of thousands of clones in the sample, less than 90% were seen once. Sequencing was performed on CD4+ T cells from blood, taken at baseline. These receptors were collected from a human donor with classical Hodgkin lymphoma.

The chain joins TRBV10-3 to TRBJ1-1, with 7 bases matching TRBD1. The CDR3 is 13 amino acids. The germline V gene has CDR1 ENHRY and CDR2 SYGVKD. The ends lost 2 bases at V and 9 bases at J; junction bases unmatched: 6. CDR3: CAISEGTGAKAFF. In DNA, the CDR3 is TGTGCCATCAGTGAGGGAACAGGGGCCAAAGCTTTCTTT.

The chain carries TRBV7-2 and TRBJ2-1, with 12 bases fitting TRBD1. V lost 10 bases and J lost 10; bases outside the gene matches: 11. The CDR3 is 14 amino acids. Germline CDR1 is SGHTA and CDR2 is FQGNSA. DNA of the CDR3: TGTGCCACCAACCGGGACAGGGGGCTCGGGGAGCAGTTCTTC. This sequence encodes CATNRDRGLGEQFF.

The CDR3 sequence: CASSETGTGGRNTIYF. The CDR3 region has the DNA TGTGCCAGTAGTGAAACCGGGACAGGGGGTAGAAACACCATATATTTT. This rearrangement joins TRBV19 to TRBJ1-3, with 11 bases aligning to TRBD1. The ends lost 5 bases at V and 5 bases at J; junction bases unmatched: 8. Germline loops: CDR1 LNHDA, CDR2 SQIVND (reference sequence). The CDR3 covers 16 residues.

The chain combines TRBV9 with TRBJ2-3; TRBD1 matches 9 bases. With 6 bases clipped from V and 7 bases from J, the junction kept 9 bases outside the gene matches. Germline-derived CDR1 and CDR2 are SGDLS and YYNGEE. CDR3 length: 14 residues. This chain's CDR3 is CASTAGTGIHTQYF. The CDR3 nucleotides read TGTGCCAGCACCGCCGGGACAGGGATCCATACGCAGTATTTT.

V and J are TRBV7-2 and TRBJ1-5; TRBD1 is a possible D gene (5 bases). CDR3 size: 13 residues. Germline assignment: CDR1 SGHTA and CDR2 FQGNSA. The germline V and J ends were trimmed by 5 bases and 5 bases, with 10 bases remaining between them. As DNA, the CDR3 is TGTGCCAGCAGCCAAGACAGTGATCAGCCCCAGCATTTT. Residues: CASSQDSDQPQHF.

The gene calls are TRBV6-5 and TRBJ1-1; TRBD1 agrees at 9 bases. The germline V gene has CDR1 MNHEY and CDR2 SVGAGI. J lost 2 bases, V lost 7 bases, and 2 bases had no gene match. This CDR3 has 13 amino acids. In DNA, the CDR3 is TGTGCCAGCAACAGGGGGCTTAACACTGAAGCTTTCTTT. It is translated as CASNRGLNTEAFF.

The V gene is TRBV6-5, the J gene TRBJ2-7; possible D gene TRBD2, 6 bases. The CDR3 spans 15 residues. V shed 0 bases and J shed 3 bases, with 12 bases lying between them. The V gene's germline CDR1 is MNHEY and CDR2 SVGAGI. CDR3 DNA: TGTGCCAGCAGTTACTCTATCGGGGGAAGCTACGAGCAGTACTTC. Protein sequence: CASSYSIGGSYEQYF.

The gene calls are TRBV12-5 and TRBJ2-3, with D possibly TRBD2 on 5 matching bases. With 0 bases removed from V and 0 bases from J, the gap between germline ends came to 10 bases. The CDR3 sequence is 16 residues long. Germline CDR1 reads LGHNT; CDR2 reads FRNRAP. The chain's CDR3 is CASGLVLRASTDTQYF. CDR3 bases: TGTGCTAGTGGTTTGGTACTGAGGGCTAGCACAGATACGCAGTATTTT.

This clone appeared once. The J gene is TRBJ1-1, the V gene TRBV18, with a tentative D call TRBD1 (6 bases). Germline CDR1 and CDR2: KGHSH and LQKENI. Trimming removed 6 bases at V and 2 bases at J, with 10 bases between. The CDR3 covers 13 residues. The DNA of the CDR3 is TGTGCCAGCTCCGGGACACCTAACACTGAAGCTTTCTTT. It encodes CASSGTPNTEAFF. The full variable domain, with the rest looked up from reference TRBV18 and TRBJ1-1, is NAGVMQNPRHLVRRRGQEARLRCSPMKGHSHVYWYRQLPEEGLKFMVYLQKENIIDESGMPKERFSAEFPKEGPSILRIQQVVRGDSAAYFCASSGTPNTEAFFGQGTRLTVV.

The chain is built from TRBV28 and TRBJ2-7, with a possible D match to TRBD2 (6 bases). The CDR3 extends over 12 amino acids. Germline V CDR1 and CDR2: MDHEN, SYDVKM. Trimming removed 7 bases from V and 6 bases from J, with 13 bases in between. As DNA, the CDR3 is TGTGCCAGCACCCTGGGGGGAGTCGAGCAGTACTTC. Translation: CASTLGGVEQYF.

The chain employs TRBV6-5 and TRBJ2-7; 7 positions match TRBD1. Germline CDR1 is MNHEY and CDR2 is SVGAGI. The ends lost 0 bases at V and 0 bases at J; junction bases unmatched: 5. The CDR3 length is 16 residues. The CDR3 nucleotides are TGTGCCAGCAGTTACTCGAGACAGGGAAGCTCCTACGAGCAGTACTTC. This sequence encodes CASSYSRQGSSYEQYF.

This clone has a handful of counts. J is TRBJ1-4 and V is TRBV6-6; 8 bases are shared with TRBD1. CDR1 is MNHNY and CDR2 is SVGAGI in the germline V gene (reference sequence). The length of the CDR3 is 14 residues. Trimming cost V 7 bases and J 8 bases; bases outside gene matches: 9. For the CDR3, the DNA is TGTGCCAGCAACACCCAACAGGGGGGAGAAAAACTGTTTTTT. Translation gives CASNTQQGGEKLFF.

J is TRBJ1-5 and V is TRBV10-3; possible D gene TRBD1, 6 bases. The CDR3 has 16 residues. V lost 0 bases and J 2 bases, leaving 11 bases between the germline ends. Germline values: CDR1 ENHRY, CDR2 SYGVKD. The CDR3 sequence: CAISESRGGGNQPQHF. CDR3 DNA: TGTGCCATCAGTGAGTCTCGGGGGGGCGGCAATCAGCCCCAGCATTTT.

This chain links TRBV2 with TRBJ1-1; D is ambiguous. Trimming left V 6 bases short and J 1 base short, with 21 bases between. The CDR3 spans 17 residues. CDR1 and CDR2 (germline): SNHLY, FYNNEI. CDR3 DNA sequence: TGTGCCAGCAGATTAGCCTATAGGACCGTCGAGAACACTGAAGCTTTCTTT. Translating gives CASRLAYRTVENTEAFF.

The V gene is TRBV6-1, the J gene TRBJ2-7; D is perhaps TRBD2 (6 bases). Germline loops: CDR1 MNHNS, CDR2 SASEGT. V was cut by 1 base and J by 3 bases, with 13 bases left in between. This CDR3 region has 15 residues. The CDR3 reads CASSEDGRGYYEQYF. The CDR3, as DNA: TGTGCCAGCAGTGAAGATGGGCGGGGATACTACGAGCAGTACTTC.

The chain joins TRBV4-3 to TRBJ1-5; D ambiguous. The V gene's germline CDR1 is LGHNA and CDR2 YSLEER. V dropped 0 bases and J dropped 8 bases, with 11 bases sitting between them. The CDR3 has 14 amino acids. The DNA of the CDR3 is TGCGCCAGCAGCCAAGATCTTGCGGGGAAGCCCCAGCATTTT. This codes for CASSQDLAGKPQHF.

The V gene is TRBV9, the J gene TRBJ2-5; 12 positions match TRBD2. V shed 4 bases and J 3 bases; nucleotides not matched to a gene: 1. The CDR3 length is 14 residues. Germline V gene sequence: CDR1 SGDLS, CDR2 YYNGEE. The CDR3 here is CASSWTSGEETQYF. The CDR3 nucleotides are TGTGCCAGCAGCTGGACTAGCGGGGAAGAGACCCAGTACTTC. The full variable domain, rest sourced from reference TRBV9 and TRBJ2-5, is DSGVTQTPKHLITATGQRVTLRCSPRSGDLSVYWYQQSLDQGLQFLIQYYNGEERAKGNILERFSAQQFPDLHSELNLSSLELGDSALYFCASSWTSGEETQYFGPGTRLLVL.

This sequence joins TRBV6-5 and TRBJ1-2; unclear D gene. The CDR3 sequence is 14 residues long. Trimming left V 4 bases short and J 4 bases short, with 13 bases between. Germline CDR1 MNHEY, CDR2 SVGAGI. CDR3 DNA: TGTGCCAGCAGTTCAACGTATGGGGTCTATGGCTACACCTTC. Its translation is CASSSTYGVYGYTF.

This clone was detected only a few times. CDR3 bases: TGTGCCAGCAGCTCCGCGACAGGGCCCAGCACAGATACGCAGTATTTT. Translation: CASSSATGPSTDTQYF. V and J are TRBV11-3 and TRBJ2-3; 7 positions agree with TRBD1. Germline trimming cut 4 bases from V and 0 bases from J; bases unmatched to any gene: 7. Germline loops: CDR1 SGHNT, CDR2 YENEEA. This CDR3 has 16 amino acids.

The CDR3 reads CASRVLAGAGETQYF. In DNA form, the CDR3 reads TGTGCCAGCAGAGTCCTAGCGGGGGCGGGGGAGACCCAGTACTTC. The V call is TRBV2, the J call TRBJ2-5; 10 positions match TRBD2. V lost 6 bases and J lost 5; bases outside the gene matches: 9. This CDR3 contains 15 residues. The germline V gene has CDR1 SNHLY and CDR2 FYNNEI.

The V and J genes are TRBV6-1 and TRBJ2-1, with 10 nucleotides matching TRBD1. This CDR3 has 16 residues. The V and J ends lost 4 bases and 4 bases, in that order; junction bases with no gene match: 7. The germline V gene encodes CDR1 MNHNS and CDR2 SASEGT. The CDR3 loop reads CASSAAGTGVYNEQFF. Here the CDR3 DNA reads TGTGCCAGCAGTGCAGCCGGGACAGGGGTTTACAATGAGCAGTTCTTC.

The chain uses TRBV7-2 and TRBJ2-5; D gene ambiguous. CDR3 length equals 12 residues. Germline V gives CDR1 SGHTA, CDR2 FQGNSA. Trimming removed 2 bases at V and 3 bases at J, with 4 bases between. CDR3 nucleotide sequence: TGTGCCAGCAGCTTATGGAAAGAGACCCAGTACTTC. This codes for CASSLWKETQYF.

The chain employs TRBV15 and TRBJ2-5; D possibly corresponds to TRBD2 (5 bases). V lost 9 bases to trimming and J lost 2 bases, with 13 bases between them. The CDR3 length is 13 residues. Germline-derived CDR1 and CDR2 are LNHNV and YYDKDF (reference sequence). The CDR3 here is CATMRGLQETQYF. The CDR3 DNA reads TGTGCCACTATGAGAGGACTTCAAGAGACCCAGTACTTC.

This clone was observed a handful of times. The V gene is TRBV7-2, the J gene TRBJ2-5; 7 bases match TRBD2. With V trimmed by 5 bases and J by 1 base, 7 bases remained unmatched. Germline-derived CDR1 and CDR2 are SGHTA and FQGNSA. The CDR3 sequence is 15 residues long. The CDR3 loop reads CASSISLAVQETQYF. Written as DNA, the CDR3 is TGTGCCAGCAGCATAAGTCTAGCGGTCCAAGAGACCCAGTACTTC.

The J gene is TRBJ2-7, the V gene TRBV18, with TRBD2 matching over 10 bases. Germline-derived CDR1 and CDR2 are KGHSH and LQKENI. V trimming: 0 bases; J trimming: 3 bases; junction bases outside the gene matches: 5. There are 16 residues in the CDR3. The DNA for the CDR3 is TGTGCCAGCTCACCACCTAGCGGGGGGTTTTTCTACGAGCAGTACTTC. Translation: CASSPPSGGFFYEQYF.

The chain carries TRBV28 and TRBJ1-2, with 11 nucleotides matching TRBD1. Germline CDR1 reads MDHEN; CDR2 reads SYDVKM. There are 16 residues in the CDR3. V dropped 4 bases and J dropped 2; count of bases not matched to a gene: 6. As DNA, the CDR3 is TGTGCCAGCAGTTCGAGGACAGGGGGCCAAAACTATGGCTACACCTTC. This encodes CASSSRTGGQNYGYTF.